This TCR beta chain was captured by sequencing in a study of cytomegalovirus exposure and HLA in healthy donors. Amplification used 60 Vbeta primers and 13 Jbeta primers. Produced via immunoSEQ multiplex PCR; TCRdb's table is partial and in-frame only. Of 140,000 to 150,000 clones in the sample, roughly 80% are singletons; the top ten hold around 6.7%. The CDR3 length is 14 residues. CDR1 SGDLS and CDR2 YYNGEE come from the germline V gene. The V and J ends lost 0 bases and 11 bases, in that order; junction bases with no gene match: 7. Material for sequencing was PBMCs. J is TRBJ1-1 and V is TRBV9, with 10 bases matching TRBD1. The receptor's source is a middle-aged woman in good health and CMV-seropositive. This CDR3 is CASSVAGQGSEAFF. CDR3 bases: TGTGCCAGCAGCGTAGCGGGACAGGGGAGTGAGGCTTTCTTT.